Listed below are T cell receptor beta chains from one sample, sequenced in a study of identical twins. One entry per CDR3 protein results from TCRdb running MiXCR on the 5' RACE reads. The repertoire has roughly 240,000 distinct CDR3 sequences, 7% to 8.5% of them found once; the top ten carry 5.4%. The sample was also reused in another study, on yellow fever vaccine responses in identical twins.

Sequencing was carried out using CD8+ T cells sorted from blood. The source of these receptors is a woman under 30 in good health. Both conserved end residues are part of each CDR3. D genes are given only for firm matches. Where a row states a size, it is once, few, many or the class of an expanded clone; other rows omit it.

V gene	J gene	clone size	D gene	CDR3 protein	CDR3 DNA
TRBV28	TRBJ1-6	many	NA	CASSQAQGFSNSPLHF	TGTGCCAGCAGCCAAGCCCAGGGTTTCTCCAATTCACCCCTCCACTTT
TRBV11-1	TRBJ2-5	many	TRBD1	CASTPQQGASRRQETQYF	TGTGCCAGCACCCCCCAGCAGGGGGCTTCCCGTCGTCAAGAGACCCAGTACTTC
TRBV2	TRBJ2-2	many	NA	CASSDPGGTLNTGELFF	TGTGCCAGCAGTGACCCGGGTGGGACATTGAACACCGGGGAGCTGTTTTTT
TRBV2	TRBJ2-1	few	TRBD1	CASSEHGQGGHEQFF	TGTGCCAGCAGTGAACATGGACAGGGTGGCCATGAGCAGTTCTTC
TRBV6-1	TRBJ1-5	NA	NA	CASSEGRIQYNQPQHF	TGTGCCAGCAGTGAAGGAAGGATTCAGTACAATCAGCCCCAGCATTTT
TRBV28	TRBJ2-2	few	NA	CASSVGLNTGELFF	TGTGCCAGCAGTGTGGGCCTGAACACCGGGGAGCTGTTTTTT
TRBV15	TRBJ2-3	many	TRBD1	CATSRDVPGQGGHTDTQYF	TGTGCCACCAGCAGAGATGTCCCGGGACAGGGGGGACACACAGATACGCAGTATTTT
TRBV6-5	TRBJ2-2	many	NA	CASSYSQGSHTGELFF	TGTGCCAGCAGTTACTCACAAGGGTCTCATACCGGGGAGCTGTTTTTT
TRBV7-9	TRBJ1-5	many	NA	CASQNSNQPQHF	TGTGCCAGTCAGAATAGCAATCAGCCCCAGCATTTT
TRBV14	TRBJ1-5	few	TRBD1	CASSRLGDREHSNQPQHF	TGTGCCAGCAGTAGGTTGGGCGACAGGGAACATAGCAATCAGCCCCAGCATTTT
TRBV29-1	TRBJ2-1	many	NA	CSVGWFRENEQFF	TGCAGCGTTGGGTGGTTCAGGGAGAATGAGCAGTTCTTC
TRBV7-9	TRBJ2-5	few	NA	CASSRGQNQETQYF	TGTGCCAGCAGTCGAGGACAGAATCAAGAGACCCAGTACTTC
TRBV12-3/TRBV12-4	TRBJ2-2	many	NA	CASRNPPELFF	TGTGCCAGCAGGAACCCGCCAGAGCTGTTTTTT
TRBV29-1	TRBJ2-1	many	NA	CSVEPSGLAYNEQFF	TGCAGCGTTGAACCCAGCGGGCTAGCCTACAATGAGCAGTTCTTC